Below, 15 T cell receptor beta chains from the same sample are listed, as sequenced in a study of CD8+ T cells in alopecia areata. Treatment described: oral pan-JAK inhibitor, 5-10 mg twice daily. Reverse transcribed after extraction, RNA yielded cDNA as the sequencing template. The table came from immunoSEQ multiplex PCR; TCRdb's copy has only in-frame clones and leaves some out. The sample lists approximately 180,000 clones, around half occurring once. Sample: CD8+ T cells sorted from blood, taken at week 24, from a patient treated with tofacitinib. The source is a human donor with alopecia areata.

The rearrangement uses TRBV29-1 and TRBJ1-2, with 10 bases identical to TRBD1. Trimming cost V 6 bases and J 7 bases; bases outside gene matches: 5. The CDR3 extends over 12 amino acids. CDR1 and CDR2 (germline): SQVTM, ANQGSEA. CDR3 residues: CSVPDRGLGYTF. CDR3 bases: TGCAGCGTCCCCGACAGGGGGCTTGGCTACACCTTC.

This clone was seen just once. The rearrangement uses TRBV13 and TRBJ2-7; 7 bases are shared with TRBD1. Unmatched junction bases numbered 13, after V lost 5 bases and J lost 3 bases. CDR3 size: 16 residues. Per germline, CDR1 PRHDT and CDR2 FYEKMQ (reference sequence). This CDR3 reads CASSTMDRSTNYEQYF. CDR3 sequence (DNA): TGTGCCAGCAGCACAATGGACAGGTCGACCAACTACGAGCAGTACTTC.

A few counts support this clone. The chain employs TRBV7-9 and TRBJ2-1; D is possibly TRBD1 (6 bases). Trimming pared 3 bases from V and 7 bases from J, leaving 10 bases between. The CDR3 runs to 13 residues. Germline V gene lookup returns CDR1 SEHNR and CDR2 FQNEAQ (reference sequence). CDR3 bases: TGTGCCAGCAGCTTTTATCAGGGGAATGAGCAGTTCTTC. It encodes CASSFYQGNEQFF.

The rearrangement uses TRBV7-6 and TRBJ2-5, with D perhaps TRBD2 (5 bases). CDR3 length: 14 amino acids. Trimming took off 2 bases at V and 5 bases at J, with 12 bases between the two ends. Germline-derived CDR1 and CDR2 are SGHVS and FNYEAQ. The CDR3 DNA is TGTGCCAGCAGCTTAAAGGAGGCGCTGGAGACCCAGTACTTC. Protein: CASSLKEALETQYF.

V gene TRBV19 combines with J gene TRBJ1-5; TRBD1 might be the D (6 bases). The CDR3 is 13 amino acids. The V gene lost 3 bases and the J gene lost 6 bases, with 9 bases spanning the gap. In germline, CDR1 is LNHDA, CDR2 SQIVND (reference sequence). CDR3 sequence (DNA): TGTGCCAGTAGTATCGGAGGGGGTCAGCCCCAGCATTTT. Translated, it gives CASSIGGGQPQHF. Full variable domain (missing parts from reference TRBV19 and TRBJ1-5): DGGITQSPKYLFRKEGQNVTLSCEQNLNHDAMYWYRQDPGQGLRLIYYSQIVNDFQKGDIAEGYSVSREKKESFPLTVTSAQKNPTAFYLCASSIGGGQPQHFGDGTRLSIL.

The chain employs TRBV29-1 and TRBJ1-1; D ambiguous. The CDR3 extends over 12 amino acids. CDR1 is SQVTM, CDR2 ANQGSEA, per germline. V was clipped by 1 base and J by 7 bases, with 10 bases between them. The CDR3 region is CSVEGEGSEAFF. The CDR3 DNA is TGCAGCGTTGAAGGGGAAGGGAGTGAAGCTTTCTTT.

The V call is TRBV4-3, the J call TRBJ2-7, with a tentative D call TRBD2 (6 bases). From germline, CDR1 is LGHNA and CDR2 YSLEER. The CDR3 has 15 residues. V was pared by 4 bases and J by 4 bases, with 17 bases between. The CDR3 sequence is CASSPTAGGTYEQYF. The CDR3 DNA reads as TGCGCCAGCAGCCCTACCGCCGGGGGTACTTACGAGCAGTACTTC.

The V and J genes are TRBV7-6 and TRBJ1-1; possible D gene TRBD1, 6 bases. Germline V gene sequence: CDR1 SGHVS, CDR2 FNYEAQ. This CDR3 is 16 amino acids long. Trimming left V 5 bases short and J 0 bases short, with 16 bases between. CDR3 in amino acids: CASSQIRGSMNTEAFF. The CDR3 bases are TGTGCCAGCAGCCAAATCAGGGGTAGCATGAACACTGAAGCTTTCTTT.

This clone was recorded a few times. This chain joins TRBV5-6 and TRBJ2-3, with D hard to call. Germline CDR1 reads SGHDT; CDR2 reads YYEEEE. V was trimmed by 2 bases and J by 3 bases, leaving 13 bases between them. The CDR3 is 15 residues long. The CDR3 DNA reads as TGTGCCAGCAGCTTCGGGCAGGATGATACAGATACGCAGTATTTT. This sequence encodes CASSFGQDDTDTQYF.

This clone was recorded a few times. This chain connects TRBV9 to TRBJ2-7, with TRBD2 matching over 8 bases. Germline CDR1 and CDR2: SGDLS and YYNGEE. V gave up 3 bases and J gave up 2 bases; unmatched junction bases: 4. CDR3 size: 14 residues. This CDR3 reads CASSASGQPYEQYF. The CDR3 coding sequence is TGTGCCAGCAGCGCTAGCGGGCAACCCTACGAGCAGTACTTC.

This clone was observed a few times. The rearrangement uses TRBV5-1 and TRBJ1-2; D gene uncertain. V was clipped by 4 bases and J by 2 bases, with 12 bases between them. Germline CDR1 reads SGHRS; CDR2 reads YFSETQ. This CDR3 has 14 amino acids. The CDR3 loop is CASSETGGNYGYTF. CDR3 DNA sequence: TGCGCCAGCAGCGAAACCGGAGGGAACTATGGCTACACCTTC.

This clone occurred a few times. CDR3 bases: TGTGCCAGACGCGAGGGGCAAACCGGGGAGCTGTTTTTT. This translates into CARREGQTGELFF. The gene calls are TRBV2 and TRBJ2-2, with D possibly being TRBD1 or TRBD2 (5 bases each). V was cut by 9 bases and J by 5 bases, with 13 bases left in between. CDR3 size: 13 residues. Germline V lookup: CDR1 SNHLY, CDR2 FYNNEI.

This clone was counted between two and nine times. The chain links TRBV10-2 to TRBJ1-1; D is uncertain. Trimming cost V 7 bases and J 0 bases, with 9 bases left between them. Germline-derived CDR1 and CDR2 are WSHSY and SAAADI. The CDR3 has 13 residues. The CDR3 DNA sequence: TGCGCCAGCATAGGAGGGATGAACACTGAAGCTTTCTTT. Protein: CASIGGMNTEAFF.

CDR3 protein: CASSQWLQGTGELFF. The DNA for the CDR3 is TGCGCCAGCAGCCAATGGCTACAGGGAACCGGGGAGCTGTTTTTT. The rearrangement links TRBV4-3 to TRBJ2-2, with D possibly being TRBD1 (6 bases). This CDR3 contains 15 residues. Trimming left V 2 bases short and J 5 bases short, with 12 bases between. The germline CDR1 and CDR2 sequences are LGHNA and YSLEER.

This clone showed up just a few times. The chain employs TRBV5-6 and TRBJ1-6; D unclear. Germline CDR1 and CDR2: SGHDT and YYEEEE. The CDR3 extends over 15 amino acids. Deletions cut 1 base from V and 7 bases from J, with 12 bases between. The CDR3 DNA follows: TGTGCCAGCAGCTTGTCCGGTGGAAGAAATTCACCCCTCCACTTT. This translates into CASSLSGGRNSPLHF.